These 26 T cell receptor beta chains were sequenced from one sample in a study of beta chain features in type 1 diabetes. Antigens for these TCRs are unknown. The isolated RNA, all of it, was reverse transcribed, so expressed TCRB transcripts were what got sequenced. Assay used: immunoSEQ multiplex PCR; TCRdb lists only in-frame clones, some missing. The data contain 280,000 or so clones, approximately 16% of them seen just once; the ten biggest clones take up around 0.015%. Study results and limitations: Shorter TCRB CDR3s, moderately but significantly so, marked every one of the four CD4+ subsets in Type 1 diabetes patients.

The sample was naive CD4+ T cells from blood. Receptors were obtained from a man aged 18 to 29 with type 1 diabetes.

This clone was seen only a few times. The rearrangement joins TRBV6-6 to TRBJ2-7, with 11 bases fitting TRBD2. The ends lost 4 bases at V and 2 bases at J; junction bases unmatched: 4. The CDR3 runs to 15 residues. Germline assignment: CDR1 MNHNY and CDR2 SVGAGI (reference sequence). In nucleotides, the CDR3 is TGTGCCAGCAGTTCCATACTAGCGGGAGCCTACGAGCAGTACTTC. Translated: CASSSILAGAYEQYF.

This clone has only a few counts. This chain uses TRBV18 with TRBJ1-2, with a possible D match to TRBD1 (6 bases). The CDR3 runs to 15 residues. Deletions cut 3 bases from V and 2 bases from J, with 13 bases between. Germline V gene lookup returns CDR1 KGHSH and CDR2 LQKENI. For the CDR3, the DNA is TGTGCCAGCTCACCGGGACACTCGTTGAACTATGGCTACACCTTC. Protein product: CASSPGHSLNYGYTF.

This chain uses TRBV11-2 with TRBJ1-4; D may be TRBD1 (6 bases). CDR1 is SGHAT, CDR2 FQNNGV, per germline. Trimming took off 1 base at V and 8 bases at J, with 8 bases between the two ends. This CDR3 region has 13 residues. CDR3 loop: CASSLGQAEKLFF. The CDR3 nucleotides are TGTGCCAGCAGCTTAGGACAGGCCGAAAAACTGTTTTTT.

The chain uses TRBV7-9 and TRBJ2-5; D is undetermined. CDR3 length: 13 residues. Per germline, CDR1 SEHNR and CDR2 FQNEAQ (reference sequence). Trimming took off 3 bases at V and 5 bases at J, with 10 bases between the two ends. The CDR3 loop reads CASSFRSRETQYF. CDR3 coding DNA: TGTGCCAGCAGCTTTCGATCTCGGGAGACCCAGTACTTC.

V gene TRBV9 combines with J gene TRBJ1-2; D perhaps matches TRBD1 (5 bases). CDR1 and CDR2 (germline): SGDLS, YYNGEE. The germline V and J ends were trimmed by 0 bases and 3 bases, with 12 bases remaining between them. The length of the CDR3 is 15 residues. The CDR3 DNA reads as TGTGCCAGCAGCGTAGCTATAGGCAGGGACTATGGCTACACCTTC. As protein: CASSVAIGRDYGYTF.

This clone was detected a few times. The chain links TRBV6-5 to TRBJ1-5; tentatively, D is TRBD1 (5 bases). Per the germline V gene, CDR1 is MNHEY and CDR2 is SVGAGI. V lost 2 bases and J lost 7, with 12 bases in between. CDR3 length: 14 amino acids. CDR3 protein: CASSYGGTGQPQHF. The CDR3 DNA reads TGTGCCAGCAGTTACGGCGGGACCGGGCAGCCCCAGCATTTT.

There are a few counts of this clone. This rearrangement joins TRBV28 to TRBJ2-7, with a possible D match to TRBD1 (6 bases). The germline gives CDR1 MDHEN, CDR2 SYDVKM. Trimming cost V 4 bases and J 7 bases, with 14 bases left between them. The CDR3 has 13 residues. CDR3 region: CASSSAGDWEQYF. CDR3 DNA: TGTGCCAGCAGTTCGGCAGGGGATTGGGAGCAGTACTTC.

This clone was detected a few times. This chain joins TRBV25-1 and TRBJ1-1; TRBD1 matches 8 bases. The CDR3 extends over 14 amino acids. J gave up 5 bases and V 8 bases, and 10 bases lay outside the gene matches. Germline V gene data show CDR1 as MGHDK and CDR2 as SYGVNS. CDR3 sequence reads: CASLPDRGGTEAFF. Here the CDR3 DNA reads TGTGCCAGCCTGCCCGACAGGGGAGGAACTGAAGCTTTCTTT.

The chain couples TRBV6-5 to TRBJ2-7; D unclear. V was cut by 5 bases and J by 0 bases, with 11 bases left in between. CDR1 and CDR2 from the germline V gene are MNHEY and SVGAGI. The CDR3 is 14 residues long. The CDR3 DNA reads TGTGCCAGCAGTGCCGTTTTCAGCTCCTACGAGCAGTACTTC. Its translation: CASSAVFSSYEQYF.

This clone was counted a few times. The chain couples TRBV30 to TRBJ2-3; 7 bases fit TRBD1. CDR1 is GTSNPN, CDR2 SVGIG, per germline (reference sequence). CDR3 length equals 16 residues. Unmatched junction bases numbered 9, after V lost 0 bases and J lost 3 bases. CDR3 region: CAWSVLGRQGTDTQYF. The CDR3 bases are TGTGCCTGGAGTGTACTGGGGAGACAGGGAACAGATACGCAGTATTTT.

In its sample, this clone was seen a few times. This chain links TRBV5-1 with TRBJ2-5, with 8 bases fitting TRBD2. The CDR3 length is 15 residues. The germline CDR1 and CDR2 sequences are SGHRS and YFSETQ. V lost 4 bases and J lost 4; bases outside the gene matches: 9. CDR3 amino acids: CASSRDLRGGETQYF. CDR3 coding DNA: TGCGCCAGCAGCCGGGACCTCCGGGGGGGAGAGACCCAGTACTTC.

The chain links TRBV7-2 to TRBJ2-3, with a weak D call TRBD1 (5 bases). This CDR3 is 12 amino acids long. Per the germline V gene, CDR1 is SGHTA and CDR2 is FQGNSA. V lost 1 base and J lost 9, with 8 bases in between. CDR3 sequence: CASSLGTPTQYF. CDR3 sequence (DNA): TGTGCCAGCAGCTTAGGGACACCAACGCAGTATTTT.

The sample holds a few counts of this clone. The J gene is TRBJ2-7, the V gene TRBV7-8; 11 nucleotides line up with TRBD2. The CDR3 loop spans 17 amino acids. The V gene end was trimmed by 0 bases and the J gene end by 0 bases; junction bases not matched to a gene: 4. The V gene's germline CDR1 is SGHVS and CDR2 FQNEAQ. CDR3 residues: CASSLAASGRSSYEQYF. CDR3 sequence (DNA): TGTGCCAGCAGCTTAGCGGCTAGCGGGAGGAGCTCCTACGAGCAGTACTTC.

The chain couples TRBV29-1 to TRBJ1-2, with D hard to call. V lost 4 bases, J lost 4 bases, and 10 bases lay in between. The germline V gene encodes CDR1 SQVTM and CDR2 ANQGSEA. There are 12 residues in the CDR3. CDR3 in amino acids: CSVGTTPYGYTF. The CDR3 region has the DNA TGCAGCGTTGGTACTACTCCCTATGGCTACACCTTC.

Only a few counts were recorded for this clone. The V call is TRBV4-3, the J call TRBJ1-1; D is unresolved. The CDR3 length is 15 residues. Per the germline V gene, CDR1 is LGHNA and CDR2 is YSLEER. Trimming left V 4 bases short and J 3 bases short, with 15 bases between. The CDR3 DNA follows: TGCGCCAGCAGCCCCGTGGGCGCCGGGGACACTGAAGCTTTCTTT. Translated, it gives CASSPVGAGDTEAFF.

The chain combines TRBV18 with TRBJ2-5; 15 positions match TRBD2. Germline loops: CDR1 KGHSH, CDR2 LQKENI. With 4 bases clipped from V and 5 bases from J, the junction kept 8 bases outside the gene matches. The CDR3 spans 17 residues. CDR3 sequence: CASSRRTSGRGEETQYF. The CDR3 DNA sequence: TGTGCCAGCTCACGAAGGACTAGCGGGAGGGGAGAGGAGACCCAGTACTTC.

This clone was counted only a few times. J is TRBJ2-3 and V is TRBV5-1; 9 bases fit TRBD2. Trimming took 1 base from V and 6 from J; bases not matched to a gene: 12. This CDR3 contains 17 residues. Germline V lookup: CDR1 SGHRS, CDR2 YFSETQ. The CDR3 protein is CASSLLEGGGAADTQYF. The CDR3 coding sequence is TGCGCCAGCAGCTTGTTGGAGGGCGGGGGGGCCGCTGATACGCAGTATTTT.

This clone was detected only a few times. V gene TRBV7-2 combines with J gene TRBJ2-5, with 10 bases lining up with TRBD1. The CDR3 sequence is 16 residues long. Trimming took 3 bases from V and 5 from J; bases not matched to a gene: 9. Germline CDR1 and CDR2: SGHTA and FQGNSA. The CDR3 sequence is CASSFSGTGVGETQYF. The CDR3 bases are TGTGCCAGCAGCTTTTCCGGGACAGGGGTAGGGGAGACCCAGTACTTC.

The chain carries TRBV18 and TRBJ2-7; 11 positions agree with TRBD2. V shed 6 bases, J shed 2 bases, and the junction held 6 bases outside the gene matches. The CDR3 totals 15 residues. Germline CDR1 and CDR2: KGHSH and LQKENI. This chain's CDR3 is CASSRTSGLTYEQYF. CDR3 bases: TGTGCCAGCTCCCGGACTAGCGGGCTTACCTACGAGCAGTACTTC.

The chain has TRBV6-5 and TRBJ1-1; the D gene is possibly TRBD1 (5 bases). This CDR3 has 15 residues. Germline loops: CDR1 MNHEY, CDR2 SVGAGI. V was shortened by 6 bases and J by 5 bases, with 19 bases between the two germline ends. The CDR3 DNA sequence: TGTGCCAGCAGACCAACCCATTCGGGGGAGACTGAAGCTTTCTTT. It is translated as CASRPTHSGETEAFF.

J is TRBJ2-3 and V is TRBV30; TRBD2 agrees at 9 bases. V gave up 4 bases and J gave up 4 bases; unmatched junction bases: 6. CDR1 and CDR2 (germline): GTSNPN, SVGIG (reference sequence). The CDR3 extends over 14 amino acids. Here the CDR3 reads CAWNSGSGADTQYF. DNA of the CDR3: TGTGCCTGGAATAGCGGGAGTGGGGCAGATACGCAGTATTTT.

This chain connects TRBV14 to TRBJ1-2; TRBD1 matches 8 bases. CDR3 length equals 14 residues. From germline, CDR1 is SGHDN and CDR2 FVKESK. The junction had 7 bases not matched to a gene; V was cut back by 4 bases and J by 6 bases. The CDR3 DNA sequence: TGTGCCAGCAGCCTAACCGGACAGGGTGATGGCTACACCTTC. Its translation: CASSLTGQGDGYTF.

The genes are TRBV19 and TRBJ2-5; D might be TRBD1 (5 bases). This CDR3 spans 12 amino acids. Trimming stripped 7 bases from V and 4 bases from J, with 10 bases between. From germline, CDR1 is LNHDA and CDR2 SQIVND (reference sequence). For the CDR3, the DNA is TGTGCCAGTAAACGAGACAGAGAGACCCAGTACTTC. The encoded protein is CASKRDRETQYF. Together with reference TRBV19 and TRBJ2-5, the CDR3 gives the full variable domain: DGGITQSPKYLFRKEGQNVTLSCEQNLNHDAMYWYRQDPGQGLRLIYYSQIVNDFQKGDIAEGYSVSREKKESFPLTVTSAQKNPTAFYLCASKRDRETQYFGPGTRLLVL.

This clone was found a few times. The CDR3 protein is CASSLATSGYNEQFF. The DNA of the CDR3 is TGTGCCAGCAGCTTGGCTACTAGCGGGTACAATGAGCAGTTCTTC. This chain connects TRBV5-4 to TRBJ2-1; 9 nucleotides line up with TRBD2. CDR1 SGHNT and CDR2 YYREEE come from the germline V gene (reference sequence). The CDR3 is 15 residues long. J lost 4 bases, V lost 0 bases, and 2 bases had no gene match.

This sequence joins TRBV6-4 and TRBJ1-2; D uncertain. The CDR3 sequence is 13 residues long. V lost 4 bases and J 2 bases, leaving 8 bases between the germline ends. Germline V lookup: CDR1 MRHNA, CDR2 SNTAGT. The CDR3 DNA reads TGTGCCAGCAGTGCAGGTTTAAACTATGGCTACACCTTC. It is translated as CASSAGLNYGYTF.

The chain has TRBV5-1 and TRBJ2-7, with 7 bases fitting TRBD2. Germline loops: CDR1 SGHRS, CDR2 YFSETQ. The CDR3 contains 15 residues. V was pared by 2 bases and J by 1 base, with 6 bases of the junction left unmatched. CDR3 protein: CASSFGGRASYEQYF. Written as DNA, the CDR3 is TGCGCCAGCAGCTTCGGCGGGAGAGCATCCTACGAGCAGTACTTC.